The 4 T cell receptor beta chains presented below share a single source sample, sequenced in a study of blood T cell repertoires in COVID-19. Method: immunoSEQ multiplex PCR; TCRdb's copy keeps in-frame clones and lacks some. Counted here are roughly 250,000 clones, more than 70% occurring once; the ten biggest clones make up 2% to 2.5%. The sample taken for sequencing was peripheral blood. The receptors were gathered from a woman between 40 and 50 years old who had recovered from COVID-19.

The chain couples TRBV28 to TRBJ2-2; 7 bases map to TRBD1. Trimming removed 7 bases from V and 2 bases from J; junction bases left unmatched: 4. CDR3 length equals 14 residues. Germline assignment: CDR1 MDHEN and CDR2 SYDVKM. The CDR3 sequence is CASIDRVNTGELFF. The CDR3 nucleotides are TGTGCCAGCATTGACAGGGTTAACACCGGGGAGCTGTTTTTT.

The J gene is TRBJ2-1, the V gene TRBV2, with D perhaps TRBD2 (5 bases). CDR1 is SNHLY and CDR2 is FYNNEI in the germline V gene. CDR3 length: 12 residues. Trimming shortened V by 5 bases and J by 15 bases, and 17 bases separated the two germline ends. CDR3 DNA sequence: TGTGCCAGCAGTTTTACTAGGGCAGCTGGGTTCTTC. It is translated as CASSFTRAAGFF.

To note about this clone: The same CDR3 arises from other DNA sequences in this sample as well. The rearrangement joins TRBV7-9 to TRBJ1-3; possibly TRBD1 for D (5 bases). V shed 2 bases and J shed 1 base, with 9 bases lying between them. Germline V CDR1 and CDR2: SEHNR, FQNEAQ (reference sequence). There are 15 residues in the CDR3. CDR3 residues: CASSLSGGSGNTIYF. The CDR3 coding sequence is TGTGCCAGCAGCTTATCTGGGGGGTCTGGAAACACCATATATTTT.

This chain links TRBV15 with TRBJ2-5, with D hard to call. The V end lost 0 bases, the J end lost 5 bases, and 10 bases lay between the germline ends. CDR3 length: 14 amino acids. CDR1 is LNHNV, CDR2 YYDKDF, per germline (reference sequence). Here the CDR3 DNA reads TGTGCCACCAGCAGAGATTTGGCACGCGAGACCCAGTACTTC. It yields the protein CATSRDLARETQYF.